This T cell receptor beta chain was profiled in a study of regulatory dendritic cells for organ transplantation. Findings of the study overall: Among resting subsets, memory CD8+ cells contained the most alloreactive clonotypes.

Libraries were prepared by immunoSEQ multiplex PCR; TCRdb keeps only in-frame clonotypes and omits some of them. The table lists some 29,000 clones, around 83% of them singletons. FACS sorted CD4+ or CD8+ T cells into CD45RA+ naive and CD45RO+ memory. The CDR3 sequence is 12 residues long. CDR1 and CDR2 (germline): SNHLY, FYNNEI. V was clipped by 10 bases and J by 6 bases; unmatched bases: 9. A remark on this clone: Its specificity is not known.

The sample consisted of naive CD4+ T cells from blood. Subset indicated: CD45RA+ naive T cells. The receptor's source is a human donor in good health. The V and J genes are TRBV2 and TRBJ2-7; 7 bases fit TRBD1. The CDR3 loop reads CATRQGSGEQYF. CDR3 DNA: TGTGCCACTAGACAGGGTTCGGGCGAGCAGTACTTC.